Following are 15 T cell receptor beta chains from one sample sequenced in a study of T cell responses to AZD1222 COVID-19 vaccine. Sequenced by immunoSEQ multiplex PCR; TCRdb stores in-frame clones only, minus some. The sample consists of about 180,000 clones, roughly 93% of them appearing once. This material consisted of peripheral blood, taken 28 days after the second dose of the MenACWY control vaccine. These receptors were collected from an adult who received the MenACWY meningococcal vaccine as a control.

This clone was detected only once. This chain joins TRBV1 and TRBJ1-5; the D call of TRBD1 is as the table states it, not checked on the DNA. TRBV1 constitutes a pseudogene. The CDR3 has 17 amino acids. The CDR3 loop is CTSSRMWTVASNQPQHF. The DNA for the CDR3 is TGCACCAGCAGCCGAATGTGGACAGTTGCTAGCAATCAGCCCCAGCATTTT.

This sequence joins TRBV2 and TRBJ1-2; D gene ambiguous. The germline gives CDR1 SNHLY, CDR2 FYNNEI. Trimming pared 6 bases from V and 8 bases from J, leaving 16 bases between. The CDR3 totals 13 residues. CDR3 region: CASRPTRNGGYTF. The CDR3 DNA reads TGTGCCAGCAGACCGACCCGAAACGGAGGCTACACCTTC.

The V gene is TRBV29-1, the J gene TRBJ2-5; 8 bases line up with TRBD1. The CDR3 runs to 13 residues. Unmatched junction bases numbered 5, after V lost 4 bases and J lost 4 bases. Germline CDR1 reads SQVTM; CDR2 reads ANQGSEA. As DNA, the CDR3 is TGCAGCGTTGTCAGGGGGCTCGGAGAGACCCAGTACTTC. As protein: CSVVRGLGETQYF.

This rearrangement joins TRBV12-3 or TRBV12-4 to TRBJ2-5; the match to TRBD2 covers 8 bases. This CDR3 is 12 amino acids long. The trim removed 6 bases at V and 6 bases at J, leaving 3 bases unmatched. The CDR3 loop is CASSGGAKTQYF. CDR3 nucleotides: TGTGCCAGCAGCGGGGGGGCGAAGACCCAGTACTTC.

The chain recombines TRBV9 with TRBJ1-1, with D tentatively TRBD1 (6 bases). This CDR3 comprises 15 residues. V was shortened by 3 bases and J by 1 base, with 13 bases between the two germline ends. From germline, CDR1 is SGDLS and CDR2 YYNGEE. The CDR3 DNA follows: TGTGCCAGCAGCGGGTCGACAGGTAGGAACACTGAAGCTTTCTTT. Amino acids: CASSGSTGRNTEAFF. The full variable domain, its missing parts supplied by reference TRBV9 and TRBJ1-1, is DSGVTQTPKHLITATGQRVTLRCSPRSGDLSVYWYQQSLDQGLQFLIQYYNGEERAKGNILERFSAQQFPDLHSELNLSSLELGDSALYFCASSGSTGRNTEAFFGQGTRLTVV.

The gene calls are TRBV27 and TRBJ2-1, with D maybe TRBD1 (5 bases). The germline CDR1 and CDR2 sequences are MNHEY and SMNVEV (reference sequence). V was clipped by 8 bases and J by 3 bases, with 17 bases between them. There are 15 residues in the CDR3. This CDR3 is CASSPGAGNYNEQFF. The CDR3 DNA reads TGTGCCAGCTCCCCTGGGGCAGGGAACTACAATGAGCAGTTCTTC.

This rearrangement joins TRBV6-4 to TRBJ1-5; weak D call: TRBD1 (5 bases). This CDR3 is built from 14 residues. Germline V gene sequence: CDR1 MRHNA, CDR2 SNTAGT. V gave up 0 bases and J gave up 4 bases, with 7 bases separating them. CDR3 loop: CASSDSGGNQPQHF. The CDR3 bases are TGTGCCAGCAGTGACTCGGGGGGGAATCAGCCCCAGCATTTT.

The chain recombines TRBV5-1 with TRBJ2-3; D not resolved. CDR1 and CDR2 (germline): SGHRS, YFSETQ. V was trimmed by 2 bases and J by 0 bases, leaving 1 base between them. This CDR3 contains 12 residues. CDR3 DNA: TGCGCCAGCAGCTTTAGCACAGATACGCAGTATTTT. Encoded protein: CASSFSTDTQYF. The variable domain in full, with the rest retrieved from reference TRBV5-1 and TRBJ2-3, is KAGVTQTPRYLIKTRGQQVTLSCSPISGHRSVSWYQQTPGQGLQFLFEYFSETQRNKGNFPGRFSGRQFSNSRSEMNVSTLELGDSALYLCASSFSTDTQYFGPGTRLTVL.

In its sample, this clone was seen a few times. The V gene is TRBV12-3 or TRBV12-4, the J gene TRBJ1-2, with no clear D. With 1 base removed from V and 7 bases from J, the gap between germline ends came to 7 bases. This CDR3 is 12 amino acids long. The CDR3 DNA reads TGTGCCAGCAGTTTAGATTCGACTGGCTACACCTTC. This encodes CASSLDSTGYTF.

The chain carries TRBV6-5 and TRBJ1-1; 7 nucleotides agree with TRBD1. CDR1 and CDR2 from the germline V gene are MNHEY and SVGAGI. J lost 4 bases, V lost 2 bases, and 1 base had no gene match. The CDR3 runs to 13 residues. The CDR3 here is CASSYPGGTEAFF. The CDR3 DNA sequence: TGTGCCAGCAGTTACCCAGGGGGCACTGAAGCTTTCTTT.

The chain recombines TRBV18 with TRBJ1-4, with no clear D. Trimming left V 4 bases short and J 6 bases short, with 9 bases between. The CDR3 contains 13 residues. The germline V gene encodes CDR1 KGHSH and CDR2 LQKENI. CDR3 in DNA: TGTGCCAGCTCACTCTGGACGGATGAAAAACTGTTTTTT. Protein: CASSLWTDEKLFF.

The chain couples TRBV18 to TRBJ1-2, with D unresolved. The CDR3 has 14 residues. With 3 bases removed from V and 7 bases from J, the gap between germline ends came to 15 bases. Germline CDR1 is KGHSH and CDR2 is LQKENI. The CDR3 bases are TGTGCCAGCTCACCCCCGGGCAGGTTGGGTGGCTACACCTTC. Its translation: CASSPPGRLGGYTF. Drawing the rest from reference TRBV18 and TRBJ1-2, the complete variable domain is NAGVMQNPRHLVRRRGQEARLRCSPMKGHSHVYWYRQLPEEGLKFMVYLQKENIIDESGMPKERFSAEFPKEGPSILRIQQVVRGDSAAYFCASSPPGRLGGYTFGSGTRLTVV.

The rearrangement links TRBV4-1 to TRBJ1-4; D not resolved. Trimming shortened V by 4 bases and J by 1 base, and 16 bases separated the two germline ends. This CDR3 contains 17 residues. Germline lookup yields CDR1 MGHRA and CDR2 YSYEKL. CDR3 residues: CASSPLGSWGTNEKLFF. The CDR3 bases are TGCGCCAGCAGCCCCCTGGGGTCTTGGGGAACTAATGAAAAACTGTTTTTT.

The genes are TRBV6-5 and TRBJ1-5, with D perhaps matching TRBD1 (6 bases). This CDR3 has 16 amino acids. V gave up 4 bases and J gave up 1 base, with 14 bases separating them. Germline V gives CDR1 MNHEY, CDR2 SVGAGI. For the CDR3, the DNA is TGTGCCAGCAGTTTCCGGGACAACCCGAGCAATCAGCCCCAGCATTTT. It translates to CASSFRDNPSNQPQHF.

The gene calls are TRBV5-1 and TRBJ2-1; D remains ambiguous. Germline CDR1 reads SGHRS; CDR2 reads YFSETQ. The ends were cut back, 6 bases at V and 6 bases at J, with 13 bases in the middle. The CDR3 has 13 amino acids. CDR3 sequence reads: CASTEVGLNEQFF. The CDR3 DNA sequence: TGCGCCAGCACCGAGGTAGGCCTCAATGAGCAGTTCTTC.